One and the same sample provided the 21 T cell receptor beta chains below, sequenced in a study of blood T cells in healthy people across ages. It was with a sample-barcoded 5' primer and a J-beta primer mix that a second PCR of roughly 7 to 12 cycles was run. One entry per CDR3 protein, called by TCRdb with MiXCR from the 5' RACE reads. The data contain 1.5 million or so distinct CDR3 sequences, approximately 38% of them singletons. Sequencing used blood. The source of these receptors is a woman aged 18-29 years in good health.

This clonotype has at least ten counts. This CDR3 reads CSLRASGMADTQYF. Written as DNA, the CDR3 is TGCAGCCTAAGAGCTAGCGGGATGGCAGATACGCAGTATTTT. The chain recombines TRBV29-1 with TRBJ2-3; 9 bases agree with TRBD2. V lost 8 bases to trimming and J lost 4 bases; unmatched junction nucleotides: 10. CDR1 is SQVTM and CDR2 is ANQGSEA in the germline V gene. The CDR3 runs to 14 residues.

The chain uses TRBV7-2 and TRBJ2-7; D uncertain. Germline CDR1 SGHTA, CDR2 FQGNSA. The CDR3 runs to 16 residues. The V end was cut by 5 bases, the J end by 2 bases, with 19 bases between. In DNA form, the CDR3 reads TGTGCCAGCAGCCCTACGCCTTGGACCCGTACCTACGAGCAGTACTTC. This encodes CASSPTPWTRTYEQYF.

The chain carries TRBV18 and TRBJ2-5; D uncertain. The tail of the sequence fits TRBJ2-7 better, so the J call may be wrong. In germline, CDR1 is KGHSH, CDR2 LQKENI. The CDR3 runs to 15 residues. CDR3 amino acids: CASSPQSADADEQYF. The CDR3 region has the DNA TGTGCCAGCTCACCACAGAGCGCCGATGCCGACGAGCAGTACTTC.

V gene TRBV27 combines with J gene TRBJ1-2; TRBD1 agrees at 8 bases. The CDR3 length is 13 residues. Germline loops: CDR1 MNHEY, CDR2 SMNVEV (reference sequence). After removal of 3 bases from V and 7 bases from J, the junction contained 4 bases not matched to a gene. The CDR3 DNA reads TGTGCCAGCAGTTTTGGACAGGGAAGTGGCTACACCTTC. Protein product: CASSFGQGSGYTF.

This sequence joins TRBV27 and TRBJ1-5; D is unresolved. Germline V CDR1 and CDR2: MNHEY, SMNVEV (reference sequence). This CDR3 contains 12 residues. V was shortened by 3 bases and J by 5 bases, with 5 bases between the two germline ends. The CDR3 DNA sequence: TGTGCCAGCAGTTTCCGACATCAGCCCCAGCATTTT. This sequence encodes CASSFRHQPQHF.

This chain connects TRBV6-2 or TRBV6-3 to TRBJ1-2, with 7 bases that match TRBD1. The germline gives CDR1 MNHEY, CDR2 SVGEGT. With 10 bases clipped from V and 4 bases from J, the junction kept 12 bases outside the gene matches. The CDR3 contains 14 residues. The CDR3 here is CATLPTGASYGYTF. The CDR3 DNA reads TGTGCCACCCTACCAACAGGGGCCTCCTATGGCTACACCTTC.

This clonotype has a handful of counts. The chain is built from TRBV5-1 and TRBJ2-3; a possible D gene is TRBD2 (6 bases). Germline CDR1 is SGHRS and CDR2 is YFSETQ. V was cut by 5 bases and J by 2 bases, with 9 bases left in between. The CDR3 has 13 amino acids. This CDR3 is CASSSGPTDTQYF. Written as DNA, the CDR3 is TGCGCCAGCAGTAGCGGTCCCACAGATACGCAGTATTTT.

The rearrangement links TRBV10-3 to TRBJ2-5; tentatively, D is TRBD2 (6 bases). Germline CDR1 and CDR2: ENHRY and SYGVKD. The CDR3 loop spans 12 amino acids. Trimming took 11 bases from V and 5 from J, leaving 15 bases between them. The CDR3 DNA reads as TGTGCCGCGGGGCCAGGGACGGAGACCCAGTACTTC. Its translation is CAAGPGTETQYF.

The CDR3 nucleotides are TGCAGTGCTAGAGATCTCGTCGGCGGGTATTCACCCCTCCACTTT. This sequence encodes CSARDLVGGYSPLHF. The V call is TRBV20-1, the J call TRBJ1-6; D remains ambiguous. The CDR3 is 15 amino acids. Germline assignment: CDR1 DFQATT and CDR2 SNEGSKA (reference sequence). Trimming pared 0 bases from V and 8 bases from J, leaving 14 bases between.

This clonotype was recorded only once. In nucleotides, the CDR3 is TGTGCCAGCAGTGAACTCAGGGGAGATACGCAGTATTTT. It encodes CASSELRGDTQYF. V gene TRBV2 combines with J gene TRBJ2-3; D might be TRBD1 (6 bases). CDR1 SNHLY and CDR2 FYNNEI come from the germline V gene. CDR3 length equals 13 residues. V gave up 2 bases and J gave up 5 bases, with 8 bases separating them.

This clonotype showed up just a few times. CDR3 residues: CASTVAGTYNEQFF. CDR3 DNA sequence: TGCGCCAGCACTGTAGCGGGGACCTACAATGAGCAGTTCTTC. The gene calls are TRBV4-1 and TRBJ2-1; the match to TRBD2 covers 8 bases. Germline CDR1 and CDR2: MGHRA and YSYEKL. J gave up 2 bases and V 7 bases, and 4 bases lay outside the gene matches. The CDR3 runs 14 residues.

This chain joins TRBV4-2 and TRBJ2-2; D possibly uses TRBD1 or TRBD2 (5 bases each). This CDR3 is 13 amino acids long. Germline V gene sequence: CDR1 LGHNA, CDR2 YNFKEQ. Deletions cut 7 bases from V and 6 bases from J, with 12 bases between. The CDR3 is CASNRDEAGELFF. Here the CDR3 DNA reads TGTGCCAGCAACCGGGACGAAGCCGGGGAGCTGTTTTTT.

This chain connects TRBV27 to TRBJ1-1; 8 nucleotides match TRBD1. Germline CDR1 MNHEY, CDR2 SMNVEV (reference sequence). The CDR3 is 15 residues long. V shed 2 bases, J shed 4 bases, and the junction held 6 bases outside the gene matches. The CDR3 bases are TGTGCCAGCAGTTTAGAAACAGGGGGGCCCACTGAAGCTTTCTTT. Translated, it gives CASSLETGGPTEAFF.

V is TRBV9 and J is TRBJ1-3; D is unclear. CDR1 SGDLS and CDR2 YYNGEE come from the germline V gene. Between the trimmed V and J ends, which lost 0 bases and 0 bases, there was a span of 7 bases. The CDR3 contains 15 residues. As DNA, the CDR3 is TGTGCCAGCAGCGTAGTTGGGAGCTCTGGAAACACCATATATTTT. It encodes CASSVVGSSGNTIYF.

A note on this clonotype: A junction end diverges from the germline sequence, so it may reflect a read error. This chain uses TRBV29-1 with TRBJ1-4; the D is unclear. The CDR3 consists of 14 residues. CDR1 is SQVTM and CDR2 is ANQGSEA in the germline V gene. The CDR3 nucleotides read TGCAGCGTTATTGTGTCGGGAGCTAATGAAAAACTGTCTTTT. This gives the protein CSVIVSGANEKLSF. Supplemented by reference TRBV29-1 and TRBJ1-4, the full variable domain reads SAVISQKPSRDICQRGTSLTIQCQVDSQVTMMFWYRQQPGQSLTLIATANQGSEATYESGFVIDKFPISRPNLTFSTLTVSNMSPEDSSIYLCSVIVSGANEKLSFGSGTQLSVL.

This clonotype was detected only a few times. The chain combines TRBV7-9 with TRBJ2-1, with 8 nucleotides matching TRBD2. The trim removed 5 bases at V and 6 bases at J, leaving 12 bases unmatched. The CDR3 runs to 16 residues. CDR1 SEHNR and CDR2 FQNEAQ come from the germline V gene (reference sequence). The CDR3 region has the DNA TGTGCCAGCAGCATCACCGGGACTCGGGGGGGCAATGAGCAGTTCTTC. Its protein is CASSITGTRGGNEQFF.

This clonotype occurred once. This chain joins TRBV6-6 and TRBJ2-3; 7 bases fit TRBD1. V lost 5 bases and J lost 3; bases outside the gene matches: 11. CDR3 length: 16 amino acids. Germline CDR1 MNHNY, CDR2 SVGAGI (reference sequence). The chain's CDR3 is CASSADRVIGTDTQYF. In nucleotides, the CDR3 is TGTGCCAGCAGTGCCGACAGGGTCATTGGGACAGATACGCAGTATTTT.

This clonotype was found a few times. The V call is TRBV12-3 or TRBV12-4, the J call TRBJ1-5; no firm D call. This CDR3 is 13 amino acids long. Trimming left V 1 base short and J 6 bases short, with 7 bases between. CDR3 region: CASSLGGLQPQHF. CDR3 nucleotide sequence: TGTGCCAGCAGTTTAGGCGGACTTCAGCCCCAGCATTTT.

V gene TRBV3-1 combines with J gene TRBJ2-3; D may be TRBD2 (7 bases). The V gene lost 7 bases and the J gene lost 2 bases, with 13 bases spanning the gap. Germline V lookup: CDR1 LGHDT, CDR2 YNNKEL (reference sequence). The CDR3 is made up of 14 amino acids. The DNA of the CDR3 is TGTGCCAGCACAGTGGGGGGGGCCACAGATACGCAGTATTTT. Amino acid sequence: CASTVGGATDTQYF.

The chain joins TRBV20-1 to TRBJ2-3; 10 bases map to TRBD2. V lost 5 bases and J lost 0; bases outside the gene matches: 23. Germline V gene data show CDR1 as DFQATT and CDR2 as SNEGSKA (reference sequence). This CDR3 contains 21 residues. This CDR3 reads CSAPDDIRTSGIYASTDTQYF. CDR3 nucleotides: TGCAGTGCTCCCGATGATATTAGGACTAGCGGAATCTACGCTAGCACAGATACGCAGTATTTT.

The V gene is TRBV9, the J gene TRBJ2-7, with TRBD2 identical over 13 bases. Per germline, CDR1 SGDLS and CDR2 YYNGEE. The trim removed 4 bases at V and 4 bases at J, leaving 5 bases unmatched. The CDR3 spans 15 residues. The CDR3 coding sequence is TGTGCCAGCAGCTCCACTAGCGGGAGGGATTACGAGCAGTACTTC. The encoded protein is CASSSTSGRDYEQYF.